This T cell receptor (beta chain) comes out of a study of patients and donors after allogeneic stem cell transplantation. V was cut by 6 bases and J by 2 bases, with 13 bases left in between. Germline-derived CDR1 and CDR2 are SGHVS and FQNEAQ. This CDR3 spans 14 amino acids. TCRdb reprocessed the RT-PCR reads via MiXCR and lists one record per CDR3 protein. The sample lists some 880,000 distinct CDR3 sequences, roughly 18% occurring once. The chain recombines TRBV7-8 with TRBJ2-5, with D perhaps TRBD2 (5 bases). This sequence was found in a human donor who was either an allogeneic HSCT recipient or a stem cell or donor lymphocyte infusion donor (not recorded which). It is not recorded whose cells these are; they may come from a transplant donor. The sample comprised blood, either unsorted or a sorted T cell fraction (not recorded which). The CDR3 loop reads CASRFALDQETQYF. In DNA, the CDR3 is TGTGCCAGCAGATTCGCACTAGATCAAGAGACCCAGTACTTC.